A single sample is the source of the 21 T cell receptor beta chains below, sequenced in a study of shared clonotypes between healthy human individuals. Produced via immunoSEQ multiplex PCR; TCRdb's table is partial and in-frame only. The sample has millions of clones; just over 90% are singletons. The sequencing sample was made of naive CD4+ T cells from PBMCs. Subset here: CD45RA+ positively selected. The receptor set was obtained from a man between 18 and 29 years old in good health. Some clones in this sample may be carry-over from other donors' samples.

This chain links TRBV25-1 with TRBJ2-3; 7 bases match TRBD1. The CDR3 length is 15 residues. Germline CDR1 reads MGHDK; CDR2 reads SYGVNS. Trimming cost V 1 base and J 1 base; bases outside gene matches: 2. The CDR3 loop is CASSEFTGGTDTQYF. In DNA form, the CDR3 reads TGTGCCAGCAGTGAATTCACAGGGGGCACAGATACGCAGTATTTT.

The chain recombines TRBV10-1 with TRBJ2-3; 7 nucleotides agree with TRBD2. The CDR3 has 15 amino acids. Unmatched junction bases numbered 13, after V lost 6 bases and J lost 7 bases. Germline-derived CDR1 and CDR2 are WNHNN and SYGVQD (reference sequence). The CDR3 protein is CASSEEAGVTHTQYF. The CDR3 region has the DNA TGCGCCAGCAGCGAGGAGGCGGGAGTAACACATACGCAGTATTTT.

This chain uses TRBV5-1 with TRBJ2-1, with TRBD2 identical over 7 bases. The germline V gene has CDR1 SGHRS and CDR2 YFSETQ. There are 17 residues in the CDR3. Germline trimming cut 4 bases from V and 7 bases from J; bases unmatched to any gene: 17. The CDR3 spells CASSPGLPGLLTNEQFF. The CDR3 region has the DNA TGCGCCAGCAGCCCCGGCCTACCGGGACTACTTACTAATGAGCAGTTCTTC.

Comment on this clone: This specimen includes other DNA sequences encoding the same CDR3. This chain uses TRBV18 with TRBJ1-1, with a possible D match to TRBD1 (6 bases). Trimming took off 6 bases at V and 1 base at J, with 12 bases between the two ends. This CDR3 has 14 residues. Germline assignment: CDR1 KGHSH and CDR2 LQKENI. In nucleotides, the CDR3 is TGTGCCAGCTCGCCTAGAGGGGGGAACACTGAAGCTTTCTTT. It specifies CASSPRGGNTEAFF.

The chain employs TRBV5-6 and TRBJ2-3; 15 bases line up with TRBD2. V was pared by 0 bases and J by 2 bases, with 4 bases of the junction left unmatched. This CDR3 contains 18 residues. Per the germline V gene, CDR1 is SGHDT and CDR2 is YYEEEE. CDR3 sequence reads: CASSLGGLAGGSTDTQYF. DNA of the CDR3: TGTGCCAGCAGCTTGGGGGGACTAGCGGGAGGCTCCACAGATACGCAGTATTTT.

The chain joins TRBV5-1 to TRBJ2-7; D tentatively fits TRBD1 or TRBD2 (5 bases each). Trimming left V 0 bases short and J 4 bases short, with 20 bases between. Germline values: CDR1 SGHRS, CDR2 YFSETQ. This CDR3 has 17 amino acids. CDR3: CASSLARAGQGGYEQYF. DNA of the CDR3: TGCGCCAGCAGCTTGGCGAGGGCCGGGCAGGGTGGTTACGAGCAGTACTTC.

This sequence joins TRBV29-1 and TRBJ2-7; maybe TRBD2 (6 bases). The CDR3 is made up of 12 amino acids. CDR1 SQVTM and CDR2 ANQGSEA come from the germline V gene. V lost 6 bases and J 6 bases, leaving 15 bases between the germline ends. The CDR3 DNA follows: TGCAGCGTCGGCGGGGCGGAGGTCGAGCAGTACTTC. Translating it yields CSVGGAEVEQYF.

The CDR3 here is CASSDTRGVDEQYF. For the CDR3, the DNA is TGCGCCAGCAGTGACACTAGAGGGGTCGACGAGCAGTACTTC. The rearrangement links TRBV10-1 to TRBJ2-7, with D perhaps matching TRBD1 or TRBD2 (5 bases each). Per germline, CDR1 WNHNN and CDR2 SYGVQD (reference sequence). This CDR3 has 14 residues. Trimming stripped 3 bases from V and 5 bases from J, with 14 bases between.

The chain couples TRBV5-8 to TRBJ1-4; D is undetermined. From germline, CDR1 is SGHTS and CDR2 YDEGEE. This CDR3 spans 15 amino acids. Trimming left V 0 bases short and J 0 bases short, with 6 bases between. CDR3: CASSLGLATNEKLFF. DNA of the CDR3: TGTGCCAGCAGCTTGGGGTTGGCAACTAATGAAAAACTGTTTTTT.

The chain links TRBV5-6 to TRBJ2-7, with D perhaps TRBD1 (5 bases). V was trimmed by 1 base and J by 4 bases, leaving 18 bases between them. Germline loops: CDR1 SGHDT, CDR2 YYEEEE. The CDR3 contains 16 residues. CDR3 in DNA: TGTGCCAGCAGCTTGAGGGGCGCTAGAAGTTTGTACGAGCAGTACTTC. Its translation is CASSLRGARSLYEQYF.

The chain carries TRBV5-1 and TRBJ2-1; a possible D gene is TRBD2 (6 bases). The CDR3 is made up of 15 amino acids. With 4 bases removed from V and 4 bases from J, the gap between germline ends came to 15 bases. The germline gives CDR1 SGHRS, CDR2 YFSETQ. DNA for the CDR3: TGCGCCAGCAGCCCTGGACTAACCGGGTACAATGAGCAGTTCTTC. Its protein product is CASSPGLTGYNEQFF.

The chain combines TRBV30 with TRBJ2-1; 10 nucleotides agree with TRBD1. The CDR3 contains 14 residues. The germline V gene has CDR1 GTSNPN and CDR2 SVGIG (reference sequence). The trim removed 5 bases at V and 3 bases at J, leaving 4 bases unmatched. CDR3 bases: TGTGCCTGGTCAGGGACAGGGGTCTACAATGAGCAGTTCTTC. It codes for CAWSGTGVYNEQFF.

The chain recombines TRBV4-3 with TRBJ2-5, with D hard to call. CDR1 and CDR2 (germline): LGHNA, YSLEER. Deletions cut 3 bases from V and 4 bases from J, with 9 bases between. The CDR3 is 13 residues long. The CDR3 loop reads CASSHDGRETQYF. CDR3 nucleotide sequence: TGCGCCAGCAGCCACGACGGTCGAGAGACCCAGTACTTC.

The V and J genes are TRBV15 and TRBJ2-3; 10 nucleotides line up with TRBD2. The CDR3 spans 15 residues. Germline CDR1 is LNHNV and CDR2 is YYDKDF (reference sequence). J gave up 4 bases and V 1 base, and 2 bases lay outside the gene matches. The CDR3 loop reads CATSRVLAGADTQYF. The CDR3 coding sequence is TGTGCCACCAGCAGAGTTCTAGCGGGAGCAGATACGCAGTATTTT.

This rearrangement joins TRBV2 to TRBJ2-3; 9 bases are shared with TRBD2. Losses at the gene ends were 5 bases for V and 2 bases for J; bases not matched to a gene: 8. Germline CDR1 SNHLY, CDR2 FYNNEI. The CDR3 runs to 16 residues. The CDR3 nucleotides are TGTGCCAGCAGTCCGACTAGCGGAATCCTCACAGATACGCAGTATTTT. Translated, it gives CASSPTSGILTDTQYF.

V usage is TRBV27 and J usage is TRBJ1-5; tentative D call: TRBD1 (6 bases). Germline CDR1 reads MNHEY; CDR2 reads SMNVEV (reference sequence). V lost 5 bases, J lost 4 bases, and 12 bases lay in between. The CDR3 is made up of 14 amino acids. The CDR3 nucleotides read TGTGCCAGCAGTCCCCGGACAGCAAATCAGCCCCAGCATTTT. Its protein product is CASSPRTANQPQHF.

The CDR3 reads CASTDPGRSNYGYTF. The CDR3 DNA reads TGTGCCAGCACCGACCCTGGACGGTCTAACTATGGCTACACCTTC. This rearrangement joins TRBV5-8 to TRBJ1-2; D is undetermined. This CDR3 comprises 15 residues. CDR1 and CDR2 (germline): SGHTS, YDEGEE. V was pared by 6 bases and J by 0 bases, with 15 bases between.

The rearrangement joins TRBV6-5 to TRBJ2-7; 7 nucleotides agree with TRBD1. The CDR3 loop spans 14 amino acids. Trimming removed 2 bases from V and 6 bases from J; junction bases left unmatched: 7. The germline V gene encodes CDR1 MNHEY and CDR2 SVGAGI. CDR3 in amino acids: CASSYGDRVSEQYF. DNA of the CDR3: TGTGCCAGCAGTTACGGCGACAGGGTGTCCGAGCAGTACTTC.

The V call is TRBV27, the J call TRBJ1-1; TRBD1 aligns across 10 bases. V lost 6 bases and J lost 4; bases outside the gene matches: 5. Germline V gives CDR1 MNHEY, CDR2 SMNVEV (reference sequence). CDR3 length: 14 residues. For the CDR3, the DNA is TGTGCCAGCAGCGGGAGGACAGGGGGCACTGAAGCTTTCTTT. Its translation: CASSGRTGGTEAFF.

V and J are TRBV7-2 and TRBJ2-1, with 10 bases lining up with TRBD2. Trimming removed 5 bases from V and 8 bases from J; junction bases left unmatched: 12. CDR3 length equals 16 residues. From germline, CDR1 is SGHTA and CDR2 FQGNSA. The CDR3 is CASSQTPSGSLDEQFF. The CDR3, as DNA: TGTGCCAGCAGCCAAACCCCTAGCGGGAGTTTGGATGAGCAGTTCTTC.

The V gene is TRBV5-1, the J gene TRBJ2-7; D may be TRBD1 (6 bases). The CDR3 sequence is 15 residues long. Per the germline V gene, CDR1 is SGHRS and CDR2 is YFSETQ. V lost 4 bases to trimming and J lost 4 bases, with 18 bases between them. CDR3 region: CASSVNRVGMYEQYF. In DNA form, the CDR3 reads TGCGCCAGCAGCGTGAACAGGGTTGGAATGTACGAGCAGTACTTC.